These 9 T cell receptor beta chains were all obtained from the same sample, sequenced in a study of T cells in Graves' hyperthyroidism and ophthalmopathy. TCR beta CDR3 regions were amplified from RNA transcripts. HTBI primers were employed in a first-round RT-PCR of the TCR CDR3. MiXCR, applied by TCRdb to the multiplex PCR reads, yields one record per CDR3 protein. Of 450,000 to 650,000 distinct CDR3 sequences listed, less than 25% are singletons. Sample: blood. These receptors were collected from a man in his late teens or twenties with Graves' hyperthyroidism.

V is TRBV12-3 or TRBV12-4 and J is TRBJ2-3; D remains unclear. CDR3 size: 13 residues. Trimming removed 6 bases from V and 10 bases from J, with 17 bases in between. CDR3 amino acids: CASRPSSRSAQYF. CDR3 DNA sequence: TGTGCCAGCAGACCCTCGTCCCGCTCTGCGCAGTATTTT.

This clonotype was detected ten times or more. The chain couples TRBV28 to TRBJ2-5, with D possibly TRBD2 on 5 matching bases. This CDR3 contains 12 residues. Germline values: CDR1 MDHEN, CDR2 SYDVKM. Trimming stripped 8 bases from V and 1 base from J, with 8 bases between. CDR3 nucleotides: TGTGCCAGCGGCGGGCCCCAAGAGACCCAGTACTTC. Translated: CASGGPQETQYF.

The V and J genes are TRBV28 and TRBJ1-2; D is possibly TRBD1 (6 bases). The germline gives CDR1 MDHEN, CDR2 SYDVKM. The CDR3 extends over 13 amino acids. V dropped 7 bases and J dropped 10 bases, with 19 bases sitting between them. The CDR3 DNA sequence: TGTGCCAGCACCTTACCCTCCTCGGGGGCCTACACCTTC. Translating gives CASTLPSSGAYTF.

The chain uses TRBV20-1 and TRBJ2-7, with 12 bases aligning to TRBD2. The CDR3 runs 16 residues. CDR1 and CDR2 (germline): DFQATT, SNEGSKA (reference sequence). With V trimmed by 4 bases and J by 7 bases, 14 bases remained unmatched. The CDR3 DNA sequence: TGCAGTGCTAAACCTGGACTAGCGGGGACCTCGCAGGAGCAGTACTTC. Encoded protein: CSAKPGLAGTSQEQYF.

As regards this clonotype: This may arise from a read error, as a much more abundant clone is one base away. The chain couples TRBV20-1 to TRBJ2-2; D is perhaps TRBD2 (6 bases). This CDR3 is built from 13 residues. Germline V gene data show CDR1 as DFQATT and CDR2 as SNEGSKA (reference sequence). The CDR3 spells CNASDVGGGELFF. CDR3 nucleotide sequence: TGCAATGCTTCCGACGTGGGGGGAGGGGAGCTGTTTTTT.

This clonotype was counted ten times or more. DNA of the CDR3: TGTGCCAGCAGTTACACGACAGGGGGACCGAATCAGCCCCAGCATTTT. As protein: CASSYTTGGPNQPQHF. The chain carries TRBV6-2 or TRBV6-3 and TRBJ1-5; TRBD1 matches at 9 bases. The germline V gene encodes CDR1 MNHEY and CDR2 SVGEGT. The CDR3 has 16 residues. V was clipped by 2 bases and J by 4 bases; unmatched bases: 6.

Comments on this clonotype: One end of the junction does not line up with germline, which may come from a read error. The rearrangement links TRBV4-1 to TRBJ1-1; D might be TRBD1 (5 bases). CDR1 and CDR2 from the germline V gene are MGHRA and YSYEKL. The CDR3 totals 18 residues. The CDR3 region has the DNA TGCACCAGCAGCCAAGGATGGTGGGTAGGCAGGGAGAACACTGAAGCTTTCTTT. It codes for CTSSQGWWVGRENTEAFF.

This clonotype was detected ten times or more. This sequence joins TRBV5-6 and TRBJ1-3, with TRBD1 as a possible D gene (6 bases). Germline CDR1 and CDR2: SGHDT and YYEEEE. The CDR3 runs 15 residues. The germline V and J ends were trimmed by 4 bases and 2 bases, with 13 bases remaining between them. CDR3 DNA: TGTGCCAGCAGCCCGACAGGCTGGACTGGAAACACCATATATTTT. It encodes CASSPTGWTGNTIYF.

Concerning this clonotype itself: This likely comes from a read error, as the CDR3 has no conserved phenylalanine or tryptophan at its end. The chain joins TRBV27 to TRBJ1-5, with D unclear. Germline V gene sequence: CDR1 MNHEY, CDR2 SMNVEV (reference sequence). This CDR3 spans 14 amino acids. The V end was cut by 6 bases, the J end by 9 bases, with 18 bases between. CDR3 in amino acids: CASRLTRLEGPQHV. Written as DNA, the CDR3 is TGTGCCAGCAGATTGACCCGTTTGGAGGGGCCCCAGCATGTT.